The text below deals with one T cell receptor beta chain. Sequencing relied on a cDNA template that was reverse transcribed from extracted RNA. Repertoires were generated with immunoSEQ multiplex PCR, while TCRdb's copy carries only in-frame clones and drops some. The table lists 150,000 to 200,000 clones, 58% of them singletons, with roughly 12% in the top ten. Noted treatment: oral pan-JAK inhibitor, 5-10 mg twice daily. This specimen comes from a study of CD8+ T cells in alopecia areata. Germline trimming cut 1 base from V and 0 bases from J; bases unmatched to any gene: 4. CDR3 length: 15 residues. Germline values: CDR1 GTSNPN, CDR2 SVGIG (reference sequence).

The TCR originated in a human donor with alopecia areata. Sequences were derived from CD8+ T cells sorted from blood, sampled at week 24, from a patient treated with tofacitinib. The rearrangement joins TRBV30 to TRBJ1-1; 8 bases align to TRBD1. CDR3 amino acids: CAWSGTGWMNTEAFF. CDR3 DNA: TGTGCCTGGAGTGGGACAGGGTGGATGAACACTGAAGCTTTCTTT.